This TCR beta chain stems from a study of blood T cell repertoires in COVID-19. Some clones are missing from TCRdb's copy, which holds only in-frame ones; the method was immunoSEQ multiplex PCR. The sample records over 100,000 clones, about 85% being singletons. This clone was seen repeatedly, ten times or more. This clonotype was obtained from a man older than 75 with acute or convalescent COVID-19. The sequencing input was peripheral blood.

The CDR3 loop reads CASRLRQGGQPQHF. CDR3 DNA: TGTGCCAGCAGACTCCGACAGGGCGGACAGCCCCAGCATTTT. The V and J genes are TRBV6-5 and TRBJ1-5; 7 nucleotides align to TRBD1. The CDR3 is 14 amino acids. Germline-derived CDR1 and CDR2 are MNHEY and SVGAGI. Trimming cost V 6 bases and J 7 bases; bases outside gene matches: 9.